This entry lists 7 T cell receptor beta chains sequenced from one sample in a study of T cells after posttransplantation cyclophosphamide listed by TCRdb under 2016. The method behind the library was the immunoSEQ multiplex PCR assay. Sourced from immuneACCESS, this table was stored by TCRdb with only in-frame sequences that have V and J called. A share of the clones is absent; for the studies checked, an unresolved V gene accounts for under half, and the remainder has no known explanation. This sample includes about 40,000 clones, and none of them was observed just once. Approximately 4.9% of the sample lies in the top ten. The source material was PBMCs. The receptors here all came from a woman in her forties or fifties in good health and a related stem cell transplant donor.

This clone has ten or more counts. The CDR3 here is CASSLAVPGQVMNYGYTF. Here the CDR3 DNA reads TGTGCCAGCAGCTTAGCCGTTCCTGGACAGGTCATGAACTATGGCTACACCTTC. The chain uses TRBV11-2 and TRBJ1-2; 7 bases match TRBD1. Germline CDR1 SGHAT, CDR2 FQNNGV. With 1 base clipped from V and 2 bases from J, the junction kept 13 bases outside the gene matches. The CDR3 has 18 amino acids.

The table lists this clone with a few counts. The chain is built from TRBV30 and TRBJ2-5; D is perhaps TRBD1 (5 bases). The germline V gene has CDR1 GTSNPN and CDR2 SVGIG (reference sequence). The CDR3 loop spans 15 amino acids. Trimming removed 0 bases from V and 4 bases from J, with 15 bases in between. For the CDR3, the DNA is TGTGCCTGGAGTGTACCAGGGAATATTGGAGAGACCCAGTACTTC. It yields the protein CAWSVPGNIGETQYF.

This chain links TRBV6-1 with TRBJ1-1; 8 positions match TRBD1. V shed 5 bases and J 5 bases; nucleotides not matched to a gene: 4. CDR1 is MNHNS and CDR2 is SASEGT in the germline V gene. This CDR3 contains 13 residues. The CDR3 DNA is TGTGCCAGCAGTTTTCAGGGGGCGACTGAAGCTTTCTTT. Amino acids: CASSFQGATEAFF.

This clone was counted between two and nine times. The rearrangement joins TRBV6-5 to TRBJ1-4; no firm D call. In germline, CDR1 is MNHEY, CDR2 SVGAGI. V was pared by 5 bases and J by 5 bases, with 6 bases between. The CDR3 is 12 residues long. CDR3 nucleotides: TGTGCCAGCAGTGAGGTAAATGAAAAACTGTTTTTT. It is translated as CASSEVNEKLFF.

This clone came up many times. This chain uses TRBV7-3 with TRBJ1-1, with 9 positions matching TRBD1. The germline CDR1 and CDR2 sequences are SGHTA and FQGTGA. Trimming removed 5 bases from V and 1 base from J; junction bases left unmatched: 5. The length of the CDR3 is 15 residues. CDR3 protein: CASSLQTGGNTEAFF. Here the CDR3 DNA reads TGTGCCAGCAGCCTCCAGACAGGGGGGAACACTGAAGCTTTCTTT.

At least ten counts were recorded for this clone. The CDR3 region has the DNA TGTGCCAGCAGTGACCGGACCCCGGGACACTTCAATCAGCCCCAGCATTTT. It specifies CASSDRTPGHFNQPQHF. The chain employs TRBV6-1 and TRBJ1-5; D possibly corresponds to TRBD1 (6 bases). Germline CDR1 is MNHNS and CDR2 is SASEGT. Trimming pared 3 bases from V and 3 bases from J, leaving 18 bases between. The CDR3 has 17 amino acids.

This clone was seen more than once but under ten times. The CDR3 nucleotides are TGTGCCAGCACCCTGAGGGCTGATTTAGCTTTCTTT. It is translated as CASTLRADLAFF. The chain recombines TRBV6-5 with TRBJ1-1; D uncertain. CDR1 and CDR2 from the germline V gene are MNHEY and SVGAGI. The CDR3 runs 12 residues. V dropped 7 bases and J dropped 10 bases, with 16 bases sitting between them.